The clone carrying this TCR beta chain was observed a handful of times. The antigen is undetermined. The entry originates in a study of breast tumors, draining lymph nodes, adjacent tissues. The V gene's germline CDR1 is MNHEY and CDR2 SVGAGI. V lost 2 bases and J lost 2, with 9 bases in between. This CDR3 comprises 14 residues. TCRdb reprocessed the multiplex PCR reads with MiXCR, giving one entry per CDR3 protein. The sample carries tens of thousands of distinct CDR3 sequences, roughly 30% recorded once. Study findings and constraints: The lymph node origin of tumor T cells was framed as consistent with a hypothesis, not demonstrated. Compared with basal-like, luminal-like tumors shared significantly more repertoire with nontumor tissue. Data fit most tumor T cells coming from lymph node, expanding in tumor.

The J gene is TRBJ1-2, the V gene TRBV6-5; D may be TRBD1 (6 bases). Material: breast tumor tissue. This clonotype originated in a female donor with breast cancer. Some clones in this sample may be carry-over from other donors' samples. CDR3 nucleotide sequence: TGTGCCAGCAGTTACAAGGACAGAAACTATGGCTACACCTTC. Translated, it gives CASSYKDRNYGYTF.